The 14 T cell receptor beta chains below come from one sample, sequenced in a study of blood T cell repertoires in COVID-19. TCRdb's table, derived via immunoSEQ multiplex PCR, lists solely in-frame clones and lacks some. The sample records approximately 300,000 clones, around 89% being singletons. The sequencing input was peripheral blood. Receptors were obtained from a young man with acute or convalescent COVID-19.

The rearrangement joins TRBV9 to TRBJ1-2, with 10 nucleotides matching TRBD1. This CDR3 has 14 residues. V lost 3 bases, J lost 6 bases, and 5 bases stayed unmatched. In germline, CDR1 is SGDLS, CDR2 YYNGEE. In DNA, the CDR3 is TGTGCCAGCAGCGGGACAGGGGGGAAGGATGGCTACACCTTC. This sequence encodes CASSGTGGKDGYTF. The whole variable domain, filled in from reference TRBV9 and TRBJ1-2, reads DSGVTQTPKHLITATGQRVTLRCSPRSGDLSVYWYQQSLDQGLQFLIQYYNGEERAKGNILERFSAQQFPDLHSELNLSSLELGDSALYFCASSGTGGKDGYTFGSGTRLTVV.

J is TRBJ2-5 and V is TRBV7-2, with TRBD2 matching 7 bases. The CDR3 length is 15 residues. With V trimmed by 5 bases and J by 9 bases, 15 bases remained unmatched. Germline lookup yields CDR1 SGHTA and CDR2 FQGNSA. CDR3 DNA sequence: TGTGCCAGCAGCGAATCTCGGGGGGACTATTCGGCCCAGTACTTC. Protein: CASSESRGDYSAQYF.

The V and J genes are TRBV4-1 and TRBJ2-2, with TRBD2 matching 10 bases. CDR1 is MGHRA, CDR2 YSYEKL, per germline. The CDR3 is 18 residues long. Trimming took 4 bases from V and 3 from J; bases not matched to a gene: 11. CDR3: CASSLKFVLAGDTGELFF. CDR3 in DNA: TGCGCCAGCAGCCTCAAGTTCGTGCTAGCGGGGGACACCGGGGAGCTGTTTTTT.

The sample holds one count of this clone. This chain uses TRBV10-1 with TRBJ1-5; no clear D gene. CDR3 length: 13 residues. V gave up 4 bases and J gave up 4 bases, with 8 bases separating them. CDR1 is WNHNN and CDR2 is SYGVQD in the germline V gene (reference sequence). The CDR3 coding sequence is TGCGCCAGCAGTGCCATTACTAATCAGCCCCAGCATTTT. Translated, it gives CASSAITNQPQHF.

The chain recombines TRBV28 with TRBJ1-1; perhaps TRBD1 as D (6 bases). Trimming shortened V by 7 bases and J by 4 bases, and 13 bases separated the two germline ends. The length of the CDR3 is 13 residues. Germline CDR1 MDHEN, CDR2 SYDVKM. CDR3: CASTINRVTEAFF. CDR3 bases: TGTGCCAGCACCATAAACAGGGTCACTGAAGCTTTCTTT.

Only a few counts were recorded for this clone. The V and J genes are TRBV6-5 and TRBJ1-2; D is perhaps TRBD1 (5 bases). Trimming cost V 8 bases and J 2 bases, with 15 bases left between them. Germline V gives CDR1 MNHEY, CDR2 SVGAGI. The CDR3 extends over 14 amino acids. The CDR3 DNA reads as TGTGCCAGCCGGGCCGGGGGTCAGAACTATGGCTACACCTTC. This codes for CASRAGGQNYGYTF.

This chain connects TRBV27 to TRBJ1-5; 7 bases are shared with TRBD1. Germline-derived CDR1 and CDR2 are MNHEY and SMNVEV (reference sequence). The junction had 7 bases not matched to a gene; V was cut back by 5 bases and J by 6 bases. The CDR3 has 14 residues. The CDR3 reads CASSPDRVGQPQHF. In DNA form, the CDR3 reads TGTGCCAGCAGTCCAGACAGGGTTGGTCAGCCCCAGCATTTT.

The gene calls are TRBV12-5 and TRBJ2-1; D is possibly TRBD1 (5 bases). Trimming pared 0 bases from V and 9 bases from J, leaving 6 bases between. Germline V gene lookup returns CDR1 LGHNT and CDR2 FRNRAP. This CDR3 contains 12 residues. Written as DNA, the CDR3 is TGTGCTAGTGGTTTGGTAGGGGCTGAGCAGTTCTTC. As protein: CASGLVGAEQFF.

Here the CDR3 reads CASRAQGQLQPQHF. CDR3 nucleotides: TGTGCCAGCAGAGCACAGGGGCAGCTTCAGCCCCAGCATTTT. The chain joins TRBV28 to TRBJ1-5, with 7 bases aligning to TRBD1. The germline CDR1 and CDR2 sequences are MDHEN and SYDVKM. Losses at the gene ends were 6 bases for V and 6 bases for J; bases not matched to a gene: 8. The CDR3 runs to 14 residues.

J is TRBJ1-5 and V is TRBV7-8; D not certain. The ends were cut back, 5 bases at V and 0 bases at J, with 14 bases in the middle. The germline gives CDR1 SGHVS, CDR2 FQNEAQ. The CDR3 is 16 residues long. CDR3 bases: TGTGCCAGCAGCCTCCGGAGGTGGCGTAGCAATCAGCCCCAGCATTTT. Protein sequence: CASSLRRWRSNQPQHF. Supplemented by reference TRBV7-8 and TRBJ1-5, the full variable domain reads GAGVSQSPRYKVAKRGQDVALRCDPISGHVSLFWYQQALGQGPEFLTYFQNEAQLDKSGLPSDRFFAERPEGSVSTLKIQRTQQEDSAVYLCASSLRRWRSNQPQHFGDGTRLSIL.

On this clone: Other DNA sequences from this sample encode an identical CDR3 as well. This chain links TRBV12-5 with TRBJ1-5; TRBD1 aligns across 7 bases. CDR3 length equals 13 residues. With 6 bases clipped from V and 2 bases from J, the junction kept 1 base outside the gene matches. Germline V CDR1 and CDR2: LGHNT, FRNRAP. In DNA, the CDR3 is TGTGCTAGTGGCACAGGGGGCAATCAGCCCCAGCATTTT. Amino acid sequence: CASGTGGNQPQHF.

The V gene is TRBV2, the J gene TRBJ2-3, with 12 bases fitting TRBD2. With V trimmed by 4 bases and J by 9 bases, 5 bases remained unmatched. The CDR3 length is 14 residues. Germline assignment: CDR1 SNHLY and CDR2 FYNNEI. The CDR3 region is CASSVASGGATQYF. DNA for the CDR3: TGTGCCAGCAGTGTAGCTAGCGGGGGGGCCACGCAGTATTTT. Variable domain in full (rest from reference TRBV2 and TRBJ2-3): EPEVTQTPSHQVTQMGQEVILRCVPISNHLYFYWYRQILGQKVEFLVSFYNNEISEKSEIFDDQFSVERPDGSNFTLKIRSTKLEDSAMYFCASSVASGGATQYFGPGTRLTVL.

The CDR3 DNA sequence: TGTGCCAGCAGCTTAGACTCACCCAGGGGGGTACGTGGCTACACCTTC. Amino acid sequence: CASSLDSPRGVRGYTF. V is TRBV5-4 and J is TRBJ1-2; 7 positions agree with TRBD1. Germline-derived CDR1 and CDR2 are SGHNT and YYREEE (reference sequence). The J segment lost 7 bases and the V segment lost 2 bases, leaving 14 bases of the junction unmatched. This CDR3 has 16 amino acids.

The J gene is TRBJ1-3, the V gene TRBV24-1; D might be TRBD1 (6 bases). The V and J ends lost 4 bases and 3 bases respectively, with 9 bases between them. Germline-derived CDR1 and CDR2 are KGHDR and SFDVKD. This CDR3 has 14 amino acids. DNA for the CDR3: TGTGCCACCAGTGAGGACAGAGGTGGAAACACCATATATTTT. This gives the protein CATSEDRGGNTIYF.